Included here is one TCR beta chain sequence, with context. The data are from a study of blood T cell repertoires in COVID-19. Turning to the study itself: The United States, Italy and Spain were the sources of the acute and convalescent COVID-19 samples. PBMCs, B-cell-depleted T cells, or T cells were the source of the cDNA or gDNA that made up the material.

Original data processing: For nucleated cells, counts were estimated from reference gene primer amplification. Repertoires were generated with immunoSEQ multiplex PCR, while TCRdb's copy carries only in-frame clones and drops some. That table is the source of V, J and clone size, and D and trimming were worked out from the DNA. This sample has under 250,000 clones, with about 80% found just once. Trimming cost V 0 bases and J 0 bases, with 7 bases left between them. The CDR3 consists of 15 residues. Germline V gene sequence: CDR1 SGHRS, CDR2 YFSETQ. Sequencing was performed on peripheral blood. The chain couples TRBV5-1 to TRBJ1-3; D perhaps matches TRBD1 (5 bases). The clonotype comes from a woman aged 55-75 years with acute or convalescent COVID-19. The CDR3 DNA sequence: TGCGCCAGCAGCTTGGACAGGAGCTCTGGAAACACCATATATTTT. Protein: CASSLDRSSGNTIYF.